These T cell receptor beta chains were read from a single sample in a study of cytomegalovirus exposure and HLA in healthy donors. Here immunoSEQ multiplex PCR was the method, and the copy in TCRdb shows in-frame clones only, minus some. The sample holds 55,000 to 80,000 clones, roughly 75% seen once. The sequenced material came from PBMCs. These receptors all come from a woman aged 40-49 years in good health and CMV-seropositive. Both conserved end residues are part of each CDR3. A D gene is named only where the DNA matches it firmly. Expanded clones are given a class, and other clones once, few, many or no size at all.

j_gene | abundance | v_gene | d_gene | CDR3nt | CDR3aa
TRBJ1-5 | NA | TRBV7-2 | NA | TGTGCCAGCAGTTTACAGGGTGATCAGCCCCGGCATTTT | CASSLQGDQPRHF
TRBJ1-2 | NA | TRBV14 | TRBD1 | TGTGCCAGCAGCCAAACGGACAGGGGAGGCTATGGCTACACCTTC | CASSQTDRGGYGYTF
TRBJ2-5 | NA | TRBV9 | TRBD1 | TGTGCCAGCAGCGTAGGGACAGGGGTAGGGGAGACCCAGTACTTC | CASSVGTGVGETQYF
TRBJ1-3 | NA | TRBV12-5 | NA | TGTGCTAGTGGTTTAGGGGAATCTGGAAACACCATATATTTT | CASGLGESGNTIYF
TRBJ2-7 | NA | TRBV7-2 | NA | TGTGCCAGCAGCTATCCTGGGGCGGGGAACTACGAGCAGTACTTC | CASSYPGAGNYEQYF
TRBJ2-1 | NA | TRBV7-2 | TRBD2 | TGTGCCAGCAGCTTAGCGTCTAGCGGGCCCTACAATGAGCAGTTCTTC | CASSLASSGPYNEQFF
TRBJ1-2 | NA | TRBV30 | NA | TGTGCCTGGAGTAAGGGGAACTATGGCTACACCTTC | CAWSKGNYGYTF
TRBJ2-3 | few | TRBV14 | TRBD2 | TGTGCCAGCAGCCAAATTGGAAACGACGAGCGGGGGTTCGCAGATACGCAGTATTTT | CASSQIGNDERGFADTQYF
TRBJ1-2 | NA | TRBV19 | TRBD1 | TGTGCCAGTAGTCTGGGACAGGGGGAAGGCTATGGCTACACCTTC | CASSLGQGEGYGYTF
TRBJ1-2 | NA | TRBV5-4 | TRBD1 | TGTGCCAGCATGACAGGGGGAGCTAACTATGGCTACACCTTC | CASMTGGANYGYTF
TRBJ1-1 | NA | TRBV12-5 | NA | TGTGCTAGTGGTCTTGGACATACGAACACTGAAGCTTTCTTT | CASGLGHTNTEAFF
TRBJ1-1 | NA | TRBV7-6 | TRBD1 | TGTGCCAGCAGCTCATCGACAGGGGACACTGAAGCTTTCTTT | CASSSSTGDTEAFF
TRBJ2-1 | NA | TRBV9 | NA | TGTGCCAGCAGCGTAGGCGATCCCCGGGATGAGCAGTTCTTC | CASSVGDPRDEQFF
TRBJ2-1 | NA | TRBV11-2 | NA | TGTGCCAGCAGCTTAGGTAGGCCAGGGCTGGCGAATGAGCAGTTCTTC | CASSLGRPGLANEQFF
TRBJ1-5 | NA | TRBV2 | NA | TGTGCCAGCACCAGGACAAATAGCAATCAGCCCCAGCATTTT | CASTRTNSNQPQHF
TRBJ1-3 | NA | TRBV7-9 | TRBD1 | TGTGCCAGCAGCTCCGGGACAGGAGGTGGAAACACCATATATTTT | CASSSGTGGGNTIYF
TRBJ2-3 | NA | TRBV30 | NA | TGTGCCTGGAGTGCGGGTAATGCGGATACGCAGTATTTT | CAWSAGNADTQYF
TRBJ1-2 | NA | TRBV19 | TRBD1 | TGTGCCAGTAGTATACGACAGGGGGTTGGCTACACCTTC | CASSIRQGVGYTF
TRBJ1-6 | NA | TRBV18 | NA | TGTGCCAGCTCCCCTACAGCCTACTCTTCTAATTCACCCCTCCACTTT | CASSPTAYSSNSPLHF
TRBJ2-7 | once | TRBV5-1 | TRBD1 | TGCGCCAGCAGCTTGTATCTCTTGGGACAGGGCTACGAGCAGTACTTC | CASSLYLLGQGYEQYF
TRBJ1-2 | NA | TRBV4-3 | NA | TGCGCCAGCAGCCAAGAGGCGGGGGGAAGGAACTATGGCTACACCTTC | CASSQEAGGRNYGYTF
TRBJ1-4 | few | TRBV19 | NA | TGTGCCAGTAGTAAGTTTAGCCGCGTCAAGGCGAATGAAAAACTGTTTTTT | CASSKFSRVKANEKLFF
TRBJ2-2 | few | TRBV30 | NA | TGTGCCTGGAGTGGTCTAGCAGACACCGGGGAGCTGTTTTTT | CAWSGLADTGELFF
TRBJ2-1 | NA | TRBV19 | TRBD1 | TGTGCCAGTAGTTCGACAGGGGACAATGAGCAGTTCTTC | CASSSTGDNEQFF
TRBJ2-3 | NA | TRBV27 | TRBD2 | TGTGCCAGCAGTTCCGATACCTTAGCGGGGGGAGGAGATACGCAGTATTTT | CASSSDTLAGGGDTQYF
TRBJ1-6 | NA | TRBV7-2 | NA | TGTGCCAGCAGCTCCCGACGGGGTAATTCACCCCTCCACTTT | CASSSRRGNSPLHF
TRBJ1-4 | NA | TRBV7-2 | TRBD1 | TGTGCCAGCAGCTCGTCGGACAGGGGGAATGAAAAACTGTTTTTT | CASSSSDRGNEKLFF
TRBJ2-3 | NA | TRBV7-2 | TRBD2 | TGTGCCAGCAGCTTAAAGGCTAGCGGGGGGGCAGGGGATACGCAGTATTTT | CASSLKASGGAGDTQYF
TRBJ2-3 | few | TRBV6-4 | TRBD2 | TGTGCCAGCAGTCACAGCGGGGGGAGAGATACGCAGTATTTT | CASSHSGGRDTQYF
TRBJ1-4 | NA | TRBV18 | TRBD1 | TGTGCCAGCTCGCTCGGACAGGGATCTAATGAAAAACTGTTTTTT | CASSLGQGSNEKLFF
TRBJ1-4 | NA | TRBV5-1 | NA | TGCGCCAGCAGCTTAGGGGTGGATGAAAAACTGTTTTTT | CASSLGVDEKLFF
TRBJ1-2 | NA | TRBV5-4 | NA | TGTGCCAGCAGTCCGGACAGCTATGGCTACACCTTC | CASSPDSYGYTF
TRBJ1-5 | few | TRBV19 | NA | TGTGCCAGTAGGGGCAGGGCCCAAAATCAGCCCCAGCATTTT | CASRGRAQNQPQHF
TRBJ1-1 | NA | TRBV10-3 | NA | TGTGCCATCAGGCCCGGGGTGGAGAGCACTGAAGCTTTCTTT | CAIRPGVESTEAFF
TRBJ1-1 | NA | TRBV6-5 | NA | TGTGCCAGCAGTTACTCGAGGGCCTTGACTGAAGCTTTCTTT | CASSYSRALTEAFF
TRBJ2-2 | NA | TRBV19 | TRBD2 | TGTGCCAGTAATCGGGGGGGTTACACCGGGGAGCTGTTTTTT | CASNRGGYTGELFF
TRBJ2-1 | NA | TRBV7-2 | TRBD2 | TGTGCCAGCAGCTTTTACTGGACTAGCGGGTCCTACAATGAGCAGTTCTTC | CASSFYWTSGSYNEQFF
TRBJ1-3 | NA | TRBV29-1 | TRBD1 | TGCAGCGTTCTGACAGGGGTGGGAAACACCATATATTTT | CSVLTGVGNTIYF
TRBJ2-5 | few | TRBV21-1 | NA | TGTGCCAGCCCCCAGACAGAAACCTACCAAGAGACCCAGTACTTC | CASPQTETYQETQYF
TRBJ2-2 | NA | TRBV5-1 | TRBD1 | TGCGCCAGCTCCGGGACAGGGGACACCGGGGAGCTGTTTTTT | CASSGTGDTGELFF
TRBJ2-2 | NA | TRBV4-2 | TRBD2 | TGTGCCAGCACCCAAGGGGAGGGCAACACCGGGGAGCTGTTTTTT | CASTQGEGNTGELFF
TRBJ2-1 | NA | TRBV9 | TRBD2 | TGTGCCAGCAGCGTAGCAGCGGGGGGCTACAATGAGCAGTTCTTC | CASSVAAGGYNEQFF
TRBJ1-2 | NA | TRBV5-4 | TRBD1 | TGTGCCAGCAGCTTGGAGGACAGGGGTGGTGGCTACACCTTC | CASSLEDRGGGYTF
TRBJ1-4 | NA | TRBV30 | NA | TGTGCCTGGAGTGTAGGGGCAGGGTGGTCCGAAAAACTGTTTTTT | CAWSVGAGWSEKLFF
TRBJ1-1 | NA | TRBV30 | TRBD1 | TGTGCCCTGGATTACAGGGGCACTGAAGCTTTCTTT | CALDYRGTEAFF
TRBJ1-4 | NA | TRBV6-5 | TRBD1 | TGTGCCAGCAGTGAAGGAGCAGGGGGAAAACTGTTTTTT | CASSEGAGGKLFF
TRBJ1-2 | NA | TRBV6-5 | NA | TGTGCCAGCAGTTCACAGGCCTTCTATGGCTACACCTTC | CASSSQAFYGYTF
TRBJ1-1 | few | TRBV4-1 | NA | TGCGCCAGCTCCTTCGTTCAGGTGAACACTGAAGCTTTCTTT | CASSFVQVNTEAFF
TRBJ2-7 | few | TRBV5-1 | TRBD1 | TGCGCCAGCAGCCCGACAGGGGGCTTCGAGCAGTACTTC | CASSPTGGFEQYF
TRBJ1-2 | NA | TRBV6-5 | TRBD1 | TGTGCCAGCACCGCGGGACAGGGGAATGGTGGCTACACCTTC | CASTAGQGNGGYTF
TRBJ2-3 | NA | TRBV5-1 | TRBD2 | TGCGCCAGCAGCTTGTACCGGGGGAGGGCAGATACGCAGTATTTT | CASSLYRGRADTQYF
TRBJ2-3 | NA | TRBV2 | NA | TGTGCCAGCAGTGAAGGGCGGAACACAGATACGCAGTATTTT | CASSEGRNTDTQYF